This is a list of T cell receptor beta chains from one sample in a study of human T cells and chemical hapten exposure. TCRdb redid the calling of the RACE reads with MiXCR, one entry per CDR3 protein. The data contain 300,000 to 350,000 distinct CDR3 sequences, under 9% of them singletons. The specimen comprised whole blood, sampled in connection with sensitization to the hapten diphenylcyclopropenone (DPC). These receptors all stem from a woman aged 18 to 35 with alopecia areata. Some clones in this sample may be carry-over from other donors' samples. Both conserved end residues are part of each CDR3. Each record gives: D gene, V gene, clone size, J gene, CDR3 DNA, CDR3 protein. The D gene is left open where the match is weak. Expanded clones are given a class, and other clones once, few, many or no size at all.

d_gene: -; v_gene: TRBV7-9; abundance: few; j_gene: TRBJ1-6; CDR3nt: TGTGCCAGCAGCTTAAGGACCGCAGCCGCTTATAATTCACCCCTCCACTTT; CDR3aa: CASSLRTAAAYNSPLHF
d_gene: -; v_gene: TRBV20-1; abundance: -; j_gene: TRBJ1-1; CDR3nt: TGCAGTGCTCCCGACCCGACAGGGAACACTGAAGCTTTCTTT; CDR3aa: CSAPDPTGNTEAFF
d_gene: -; v_gene: TRBV6-2/TRBV6-3; abundance: -; j_gene: TRBJ1-1; CDR3nt: TGTGCCAGCAGTATCGGGGTCCTCATGAACACTGAAGCTTTCTTT; CDR3aa: CASSIGVLMNTEAFF
d_gene: -; v_gene: TRBV12-3/TRBV12-4; abundance: -; j_gene: TRBJ2-5; CDR3nt: TGTGCCAGCAGTTTGGCCTTATTTGGCGGATCAGAGACCCAGTACTTC; CDR3aa: CASSLALFGGSETQYF
d_gene: TRBD2; v_gene: TRBV6-1; abundance: many; j_gene: TRBJ2-1; CDR3nt: TGTGCCAGCGCTACCCCCAGACTAGCGGGGAAAGATGAGCAGTTCTTC; CDR3aa: CASATPRLAGKDEQFF
d_gene: -; v_gene: TRBV6-1; abundance: few; j_gene: TRBJ1-5; CDR3nt: TGTGCCAGCAGAAACAGGGCCGGGGCTTGGAGCAATCAGCCCCAGCATTTT; CDR3aa: CASRNRAGAWSNQPQHF
d_gene: -; v_gene: TRBV5-1; abundance: -; j_gene: TRBJ2-1; CDR3nt: TGCGCCAGCACCGACTCTTACGATGAGCAGTTCTTC; CDR3aa: CASTDSYDEQFF
d_gene: TRBD1; v_gene: TRBV20-1; abundance: many; j_gene: TRBJ2-2; CDR3nt: TGCAGTGCTAGAGCGGGGGACAGGGACACCGGGGAGCTGTTTTTT; CDR3aa: CSARAGDRDTGELFF
d_gene: TRBD1; v_gene: TRBV6-5; abundance: -; j_gene: TRBJ2-1; CDR3nt: TGTGCCAGCAGTTCGACAGGGAAAAATGAGCAGTTCTTC; CDR3aa: CASSSTGKNEQFF
d_gene: -; v_gene: TRBV27; abundance: many; j_gene: TRBJ2-1; CDR3nt: TGTGCCAGCAGGTCACAGGGTGGGGGGTACAATGAGCAGTTCTTC; CDR3aa: CASRSQGGGYNEQFF
d_gene: -; v_gene: TRBV29-1; abundance: many; j_gene: TRBJ2-3; CDR3nt: TGCAGCGTTGGTCGGGGCACAGATACGCAGTATTTT; CDR3aa: CSVGRGTDTQYF
d_gene: TRBD2; v_gene: TRBV3-1; abundance: many; j_gene: TRBJ2-3; CDR3nt: TGTGCCAGCAGTCAGCGGGGGGCCCCCACAGATACGCAGTATTTT; CDR3aa: CASSQRGAPTDTQYF
d_gene: -; v_gene: TRBV27; abundance: few; j_gene: TRBJ2-5; CDR3nt: TGTGCCAGCAGTTCGTTCCTCCAAGAGACCCAGTACTTC; CDR3aa: CASSSFLQETQYF
d_gene: TRBD2; v_gene: TRBV20-1; abundance: many; j_gene: TRBJ2-3; CDR3nt: TGCAGTCCCCCCCAAATCCCGGGACTAGCGGGGGTATTGGCAGATACGCAGTATTTT; CDR3aa: CSPPQIPGLAGVLADTQYF
d_gene: -; v_gene: TRBV4-2; abundance: -; j_gene: TRBJ1-4; CDR3nt: TGTGCCAGCAGCCAAGAGAAGAGCTTTAGAGCGGAAAAACTGTTTTTT; CDR3aa: CASSQEKSFRAEKLFF